A selection of T cell receptor beta chains follows, all from one sample in a study of CXCR3-negative and CXCR3-positive naive CD8 T cells. TCRdb reprocessed the 5' RACE reads, keeping one entry per CDR3 protein, no DNA. The sample table includes around 81,000 distinct CDR3 sequences. The sequenced sample was naive CXCR3- CD8+ T cells from blood. The receptors were gathered from a human donor in good health. Some clones in this sample may be carry-over from other donors' samples. Both conserved end residues are part of each CDR3.

v_gene	j_gene	CDR3aa
TRBV11-2	TRBJ2-1	CASSLTGTGGNSEQFF
TRBV2	TRBJ2-2	CASYRARNTGELFF
TRBV13	TRBJ2-7	CASSRQGGEQYF
TRBV29-1	TRBJ2-7	CSVEASVYEQYF
TRBV28	TRBJ2-6	CASSPDLGSSGANVLTF
TRBV29-1	TRBJ2-7	CSAKAGGDYEQYF
TRBV6-5	TRBJ2-1	CASSYSSGTPEQFF
TRBV19	TRBJ2-7	CASSAGTEVYEQYF
TRBV7-9	TRBJ2-7	CASSLKALGQAYEQYF
TRBV29-1	TRBJ2-1	CSVEGGSYNEQFF
TRBV7-9	TRBJ2-7	CASSPYKSYEQYF
TRBV19	TRBJ2-1	CASIERFGGEQFF
TRBV4-2	TRBJ2-7	CASSQDIGTGYGQYF
TRBV12-3/TRBV12-4	TRBJ2-2	CASSLVPPGGSGELFF
TRBV21-1	TRBJ2-1	CASRIIAGDSYNEQFF
TRBV6-1	TRBJ2-3	CAISANRGADTQYF
TRBV7-3	TRBJ2-7	CASSTGTSLSSYEQYF
TRBV29-1	TRBJ2-7	CSVEETGDSYEQYF
TRBV27	TRBJ2-3	CASSFLGVDTQYF
TRBV6-4	TRBJ2-3	CASSLVAGGRDTQYF
TRBV23-1	TRBJ2-1	CASSQWTSGGSDNEQFF
TRBV29-1	TRBJ1-2	CSVEGRLFGYTF
TRBV7-2	TRBJ2-7	CASSFRGGGEEEQYF
TRBV29-1	TRBJ1-1	CSAGQGTEAFF
TRBV29-1	TRBJ2-7	CSVGGGPNSYEQYF
TRBV4-3	TRBJ2-4	CASSQDWLAGGQLDIQYF
TRBV5-5	TRBJ2-2	CASSLASGPNTGELFF
TRBV29-1	TRBJ2-2	CSVDFPGTGELFF
TRBV15	TRBJ2-3	CATSSLRSGTDTQYF
TRBV29-1	TRBJ2-7	CSATGGGSYEQYF
TRBV19	TRBJ2-1	CASSRDLTRNEQFF
TRBV2	TRBJ2-5	CASSEFPLNQETEYF
TRBV29-1	TRBJ2-1	CSAGQGDGNEQFF
TRBV27	TRBJ2-5	CASREYDRDQETQYF
TRBV4-3	TRBJ2-2	CASSLRLAGGLDTGELFF
TRBV5-1	TRBJ2-7	CASSFSGGFYEQYF
TRBV20-1	TRBJ1-2	CSASIRGGNYGYTF
TRBV10-3	TRBJ2-3	CAIRGQGYADTQYF